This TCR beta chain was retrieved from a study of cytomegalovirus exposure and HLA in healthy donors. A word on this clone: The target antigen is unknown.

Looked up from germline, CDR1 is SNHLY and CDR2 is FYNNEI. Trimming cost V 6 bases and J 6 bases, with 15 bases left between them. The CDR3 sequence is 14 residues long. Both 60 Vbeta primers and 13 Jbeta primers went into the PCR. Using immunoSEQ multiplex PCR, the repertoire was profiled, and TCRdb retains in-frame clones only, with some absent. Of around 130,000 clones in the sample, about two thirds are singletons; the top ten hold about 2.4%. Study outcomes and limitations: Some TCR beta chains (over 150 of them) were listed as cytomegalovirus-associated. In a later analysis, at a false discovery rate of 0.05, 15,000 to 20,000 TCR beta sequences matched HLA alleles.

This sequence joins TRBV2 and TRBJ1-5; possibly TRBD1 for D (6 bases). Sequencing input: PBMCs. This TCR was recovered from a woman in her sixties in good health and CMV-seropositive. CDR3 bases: TGTGCCAGCAGATGGACAGACCAAGGTCAGCCCCAGCATTTT. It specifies CASRWTDQGQPQHF.